This T cell receptor (beta chain) originates from a study of monozygotic twins with inflammatory bowel disease. Using eight separate reactions per sample, the authors generated cDNA. TCRalpha along with TCRbeta cDNA was subjected to two nested PCRs lasting 16 and 9 cycles. TCRdb reprocessed the 5' RACE reads, keeping one entry per CDR3 protein, no DNA. The sample holds more than 300,000 distinct CDR3 sequences. CDR3 length: 15 amino acids. The source of this sequence is a human donor with ulcerative colitis or Crohn's disease, or a healthy co-twin of an affected twin (not recorded which). The J gene is TRBJ2-3, the V gene TRBV12-3 or TRBV12-4; there is no DNA to check the TCRdb D call of TRBD1. Sequencing was performed on blood. CDR3 loop: CASPKGDRDTDTQYF.